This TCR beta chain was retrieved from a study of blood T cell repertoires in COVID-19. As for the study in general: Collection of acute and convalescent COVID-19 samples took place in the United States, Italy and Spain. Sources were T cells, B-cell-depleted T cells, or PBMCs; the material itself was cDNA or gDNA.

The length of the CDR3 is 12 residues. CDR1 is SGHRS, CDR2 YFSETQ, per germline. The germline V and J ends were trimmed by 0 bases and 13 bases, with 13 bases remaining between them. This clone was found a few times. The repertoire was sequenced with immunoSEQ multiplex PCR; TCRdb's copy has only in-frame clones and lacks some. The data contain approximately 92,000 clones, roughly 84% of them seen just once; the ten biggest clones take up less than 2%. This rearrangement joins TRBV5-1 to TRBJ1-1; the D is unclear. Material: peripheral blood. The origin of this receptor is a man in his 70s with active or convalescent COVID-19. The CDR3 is CASSLAEGPSFF. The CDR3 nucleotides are TGCGCCAGCAGCTTGGCGGAGGGTCCGAGTTTCTTT.